Below are 20 T cell receptor beta chains sequenced from a single sample in a study of cytomegalovirus exposure and HLA in healthy donors. This PCR relied on a set of 60 Vbeta primers and 13 Jbeta primers. Generated by immunoSEQ multiplex PCR, the TCRdb table keeps only in-frame clones and is missing some. The repertoire has roughly 200,000 clones, approximately 70% of them found once; the top ten carry 2.6%. Material: PBMCs. These receptor sequences come from a man aged 40-49 years in good health and CMV-seropositive.

This clone was picked up one time. The V call is TRBV6-5, the J call TRBJ1-1; a possible D gene is TRBD1 (5 bases). Germline V CDR1 and CDR2: MNHEY, SVGAGI. The germline V and J ends were trimmed by 6 bases and 3 bases, with 11 bases remaining between them. The CDR3 contains 13 residues. The CDR3 DNA is TGTGCCAGCAGACGGACAACCGACACTGAAGCTTTCTTT. This codes for CASRRTTDTEAFF.

The chain employs TRBV7-2 and TRBJ1-5, with D perhaps TRBD1 (6 bases). There are 14 residues in the CDR3. V lost 1 base, J lost 6 bases, and 10 bases lay in between. Germline lookup yields CDR1 SGHTA and CDR2 FQGNSA. CDR3 sequence reads: CASSLGGPGQPQHF. CDR3 nucleotides: TGTGCCAGCAGCTTAGGGGGGCCCGGTCAGCCCCAGCATTTT.

This clone was recorded once. This chain uses TRBV5-6 with TRBJ1-1; D remains unclear. Germline V gene sequence: CDR1 SGHDT, CDR2 YYEEEE. V lost 0 bases and J 0 bases, leaving 12 bases between the germline ends. The CDR3 has 16 residues. CDR3 nucleotides: TGTGCCAGCAGCTTGGATGCAGAACAGTTGAACACTGAAGCTTTCTTT. Translation gives CASSLDAEQLNTEAFF.

In this sample, this clone turned up a few times. The rearrangement links TRBV5-4 to TRBJ2-5, with D tentatively TRBD2 (5 bases). V lost 3 bases, J lost 4 bases, and 22 bases lay in between. Germline V lookup: CDR1 SGHNT, CDR2 YYREEE (reference sequence). The CDR3 totals 17 residues. The CDR3 DNA is TGTGCCAGCAGCTCCCTACCCGAGAGGGTGACGCGAGAGACCCAGTACTTC. Its protein is CASSSLPERVTRETQYF.

The CDR3 here is CASSLWVWGGATEQFF. Written as DNA, the CDR3 is TGTGCCAGCAGCTTATGGGTTTGGGGGGGGGCAACTGAGCAGTTCTTC. The gene calls are TRBV7-8 and TRBJ2-1; the D gene is possibly TRBD2 (7 bases). Trimming took off 2 bases at V and 9 bases at J, with 20 bases between the two ends. CDR1 and CDR2 from the germline V gene are SGHVS and FQNEAQ. This CDR3 spans 16 amino acids.

This rearrangement joins TRBV6-1 to TRBJ1-2, with 7 bases aligning to TRBD1. Per the germline V gene, CDR1 is MNHNS and CDR2 is SASEGT. After removal of 7 bases from V and 4 bases from J, the junction contained 9 bases not matched to a gene. The CDR3 extends over 14 amino acids. This chain's CDR3 is CASIAPGTAYGYTF. In DNA form, the CDR3 reads TGTGCCAGCATTGCTCCCGGGACAGCCTATGGCTACACCTTC.

V gene TRBV7-3 combines with J gene TRBJ2-7, with 9 bases aligning to TRBD2. Trimming at V came to 2 bases and at J to 4 bases, leaving 6 bases not matched to a gene. CDR1 is SGHTA and CDR2 is FQGTGA in the germline V gene. The CDR3 is made up of 15 amino acids. CDR3 protein: CASSLVASGEYEQYF. CDR3 bases: TGTGCCAGCAGCTTAGTGGCTAGCGGGGAATACGAGCAGTACTTC.

The rearrangement links TRBV6-6 to TRBJ1-2, with a possible D match to TRBD1 (6 bases). The CDR3 sequence is 15 residues long. Deletions cut 6 bases from V and 3 bases from J, with 17 bases between. CDR1 MNHNY and CDR2 SVGAGI come from the germline V gene (reference sequence). The CDR3 DNA reads as TGTGCCAGCAGAGAACGCAGGGAGGGGGACTATGGCTACACCTTC. Its protein is CASRERREGDYGYTF.

This CDR3 reads CASMAGIIEETQYF. Written as DNA, the CDR3 is TGTGCCAGCATGGCGGGGATAATTGAAGAGACCCAGTACTTC. The chain is built from TRBV6-6 and TRBJ2-5, with D maybe TRBD2 (6 bases). V lost 7 bases to trimming and J lost 3 bases, with 15 bases between them. Germline assignment: CDR1 MNHNY and CDR2 SVGAGI (reference sequence). The length of the CDR3 is 14 residues.

This clone was detected a few times. CDR3 DNA: TGTGCCACCAGCAGAGGACAAGCTAACTATGGCTACACCTTC. Translated: CATSRGQANYGYTF. V gene TRBV15 combines with J gene TRBJ1-2; no reliable D call. Trimming stripped 1 base from V and 0 bases from J, with 6 bases between. Germline V gene data show CDR1 as LNHNV and CDR2 as YYDKDF (reference sequence). This CDR3 spans 14 amino acids. Combining the CDR3 with reference TRBV15 and TRBJ1-2 gives the whole variable domain DAMVIQNPRYQVTQFGKPVTLSCSQTLNHNVMYWYQQKSSQAPKLLFHYYDKDFNNEADTPDNFQSRRPNTSFCFLDIRSPGLGDTAMYLCATSRGQANYGYTFGSGTRLTVV.

This clone was seen a handful of times. The CDR3 DNA follows: TGTGCCAGCAGCTTCGACAGTAACACTGAAGCTTTCTTT. It codes for CASSFDSNTEAFF. V is TRBV7-6 and J is TRBJ1-1; D possibly corresponds to TRBD1 (5 bases). The CDR3 length is 13 residues. V lost 3 bases, J lost 2 bases, and 7 bases lay in between. Germline CDR1 reads SGHVS; CDR2 reads FNYEAQ.

Concerning this clone: Other DNA sequences of this sample code for an identical CDR3. The V call is TRBV5-4, the J call TRBJ1-1; 7 nucleotides line up with TRBD1. Per the germline V gene, CDR1 is SGHNT and CDR2 is YYREEE (reference sequence). V was clipped by 0 bases and J by 0 bases; unmatched bases: 2. The CDR3 covers 15 residues. In nucleotides, the CDR3 is TGTGCCAGCAGCTTGGGGCAGGGGGTGAACACTGAAGCTTTCTTT. Translated, it gives CASSLGQGVNTEAFF.

The chain employs TRBV9 and TRBJ1-5, with TRBD1 as a possible D gene (6 bases). V gave up 3 bases and J gave up 3 bases, with 10 bases separating them. In germline, CDR1 is SGDLS, CDR2 YYNGEE. The CDR3 extends over 14 amino acids. The CDR3 sequence is CASSAGGNNQPQHF. The CDR3 DNA sequence: TGTGCCAGCAGCGCGGGGGGCAACAATCAGCCCCAGCATTTT. Drawing the rest from reference TRBV9 and TRBJ1-5, the complete variable domain is DSGVTQTPKHLITATGQRVTLRCSPRSGDLSVYWYQQSLDQGLQFLIQYYNGEERAKGNILERFSAQQFPDLHSELNLSSLELGDSALYFCASSAGGNNQPQHFGDGTRLSIL.

This clone has just a few counts. This chain connects TRBV7-2 to TRBJ2-1; 7 bases agree with TRBD2. The CDR3 contains 15 residues. Trimming removed 5 bases from V and 9 bases from J; junction bases left unmatched: 13. CDR1 is SGHTA, CDR2 FQGNSA, per germline. The CDR3 DNA sequence: TGTGCCAGCAGCCTGACCGGGACTCCGGGGGGTGAGCAGTTCTTC. It encodes CASSLTGTPGGEQFF.

This sequence joins TRBV6-6 and TRBJ2-7; unclear D gene. V was clipped by 8 bases and J by 1 base, with 15 bases between them. The germline V gene encodes CDR1 MNHNY and CDR2 SVGAGI (reference sequence). This CDR3 contains 14 residues. The CDR3 region is CASRIYPESYEQYF. As DNA, the CDR3 is TGTGCCAGCCGAATCTACCCGGAGTCCTACGAGCAGTACTTC.

The chain links TRBV11-3 to TRBJ2-7; possible D gene TRBD2, 5 bases. Trimming shortened V by 4 bases and J by 5 bases, and 9 bases separated the two germline ends. This CDR3 spans 12 amino acids. Germline V gives CDR1 SGHNT, CDR2 YENEEA. CDR3 amino acids: CASSSGSNEQYF. The CDR3, as DNA: TGTGCCAGCAGCTCGGGGTCGAACGAGCAGTACTTC.

This chain connects TRBV29-1 to TRBJ2-1; 9 positions match TRBD1. Germline CDR1 is SQVTM and CDR2 is ANQGSEA. Trimming cost V 2 bases and J 8 bases; bases outside gene matches: 10. This CDR3 has 15 amino acids. The CDR3 spells CSVEILGQGVDEQFF. CDR3 coding DNA: TGCAGCGTTGAAATTTTGGGACAGGGTGTAGATGAGCAGTTCTTC.

In DNA, the CDR3 is TGTGCCAGCGCGACTAGCGGTTACTACGAGCAGTACTTC. Protein: CASATSGYYEQYF. The chain couples TRBV6-6 to TRBJ2-7, with TRBD2 matching over 9 bases. Germline CDR1 MNHNY, CDR2 SVGAGI (reference sequence). The CDR3 length is 13 residues. Germline trimming cut 8 bases from V and 3 bases from J; bases unmatched to any gene: 5.

CDR3 DNA: TGTGCCAGCAGCGTCAACATCGGCACAGGGGTCAATGAGCAGTTCTTC. Translating it yields CASSVNIGTGVNEQFF. The chain employs TRBV9 and TRBJ2-1, with 7 positions matching TRBD1. In germline, CDR1 is SGDLS, CDR2 YYNGEE. The CDR3 is made up of 16 amino acids. J was trimmed by 6 bases and V by 2 bases; bases with no gene match: 11.

V gene TRBV11-2 combines with J gene TRBJ1-5; the D gene is possibly TRBD1 (6 bases). With 5 bases removed from V and 2 bases from J, the gap between germline ends came to 16 bases. CDR3 size: 16 residues. Germline V gives CDR1 SGHAT, CDR2 FQNNGV. The CDR3 spells CASSLGTGGRNQPQHF. The CDR3 DNA follows: TGTGCCAGCAGCCTAGGGACGGGGGGCCGCAATCAGCCCCAGCATTTT.